Detailed here is one TCR beta chain. This clonotype was seen a few times. No cognate antigen has been identified for it. No base-level quality is on record; no much larger clone is a single base apart. Via the germline V gene (reference sequence), CDR1 is SGHNT and CDR2 YYREEE. V is cut back by 4 bases and J by 6 bases, with 12 bases in the junction unmatched. Including cysteine and phenylalanine, the CDR3 has 17 amino acids. Of the read, only the CDR3 DNA is kept; its 51 bases are in frame from base 1. Library construction relied on RT-PCR. Data came from an Illumina HiSeq 2500. TCRdb trimmed the raw reads at Q25, called clones with MiXCR and kept productive beta chains. Every distinct CDR3 protein forms one entry, paired with its most common genes and DNA. The sample has 500,000 or so distinct CDR3 sequences on record, more than 15% of them singletons. Less than 4% of the sample goes to the ten largest clones.

This record comes from a study of response to subunit inactivated influenza vaccine listed by TCRdb under 2018. Regarding the research as a whole: Deep quantitative profiling of the T cell receptor repertoire was used in the study to follow responses to a trivalent subunit inactivated influenza vaccine.

The paper as a whole reports these results and caveats: According to the authors, only a limited number of new T cells may be recruited by each seasonal influenza vaccination.

This specimen consisted of CD4+ T cells sorted from PBMCs, obtained roughly 24 months after vaccination. The TCR comes from a man aged 50-75 years who received an inactivated influenza vaccine. Donor details come from another sample of the same person, matched by shared clones. The chain uses TRBV5-4 and TRBJ2-2, with TRBD1 matching 10 junction bases. The DNA reads as follows: TGTGCCAGCAGCCCGCGATTGAGGGGGACAGGGGCCGGGGAGCTGTTTTTT. Translated, this gives CASSPRLRGTGAGELFF. The full variable domain, with segments outside the CDR3 supplied by the reference TRBV5-4 and TRBJ2-2 proteins, appears as ETGVTQSPTHLIKTRGQQVTLRCSSQSGHNTVSWYQQALGQGPQFIFQYYREEENGRGNFPPRFSGLQFPNYSSELNVNALELDDSALYLCASSPRLRGTGAGELFFGEGSRLTVL.